The 23 T cell receptor beta chains reported below all come from one sample, sequenced in a study of T cell repertoires in cytomegalovirus infection. Each CDR3 protein is one row after TCRdb ran MiXCR on the reads. The sample consists of under 500,000 distinct CDR3 sequences, 42% of them appearing once. No antigen has been assigned to these receptors. Specimen: cultured PBMCs, collected from culture after CMV antigen stimulation. These TCRs come from a human donor in good health (CMV status not recorded). Some clones in this sample may be carry-over from other donors' samples.

This clonotype was found a few times. The rearrangement links TRBV7-7 to TRBJ2-2, with no clear D. Germline V gene sequence: CDR1 SSHAT, CDR2 FNYEAQ (reference sequence). Between the trimmed V and J ends, which lost 5 bases and 5 bases, there was a span of 12 bases. This CDR3 spans 14 amino acids. The chain's CDR3 is CASSLLVGTGELFF. The DNA of the CDR3 is TGTGCCAGCAGCCTACTCGTAGGGACCGGGGAGCTGTTTTTT. Complete variable domain (other parts from reference TRBV7-7 and TRBJ2-2): GAGVSQSPRYKVTKRGQDVTLRCDPISSHATLYWYQQALGQGPEFLTYFNYEAQPDKSGLPSDRFSAERPEGSISTLTIQRTEQRDSAMYRCASSLLVGTGELFFGEGSRLTVL.

This clonotype was seen a few times. This chain joins TRBV6-6 and TRBJ1-1; tentative D call: TRBD1 (5 bases). This CDR3 has 14 residues. V lost 5 bases, J lost 1 base, and 11 bases lay in between. Germline assignment: CDR1 MNHNY and CDR2 SVGAGI (reference sequence). As DNA, the CDR3 is TGTGCCAGCAGTATGGGACTCTCGAACACTGAAGCTTTCTTT. Protein sequence: CASSMGLSNTEAFF.

The CDR3: CATLSLGGDEQFF. In DNA, the CDR3 is TGTGCCACCTTGAGCCTAGGTGGAGATGAGCAGTTCTTC. This chain uses TRBV2 with TRBJ2-1; no reliable D call. Germline V gives CDR1 SNHLY, CDR2 FYNNEI. CDR3 length: 13 amino acids. Trimming took off 10 bases at V and 8 bases at J, with 18 bases between the two ends.

This clonotype was seen a handful of times. An end of the junction does not agree with germline; a read error may underlie this. The chain uses TRBV11-2 and TRBJ2-5; no definite D call. The germline gives CDR1 SGHAT, CDR2 FQNNGV. The CDR3 has 14 amino acids. In DNA, the CDR3 is TGTGCCAGCAGCTTAGGACCCCACCAACAGACCCAGTACTTC. Translating gives CASSLGPHQQTQYF.

The V gene is TRBV10-3, the J gene TRBJ1-2; 7 bases line up with TRBD1. V was pared by 4 bases and J by 2 bases, with 1 base of the junction left unmatched. The CDR3 contains 13 residues. In germline, CDR1 is ENHRY, CDR2 SYGVKD. The CDR3 is CAISATGNYGYTF. The DNA of the CDR3 is TGTGCCATCAGTGCGACAGGGAACTATGGCTACACCTTC.

V gene TRBV11-2 combines with J gene TRBJ1-1, with D perhaps TRBD1 (5 bases). CDR3 length: 13 residues. Germline-derived CDR1 and CDR2 are SGHAT and FQNNGV. Trimming removed 5 bases from V and 3 bases from J, with 10 bases in between. The CDR3 here is CASSRGRYTEAFF. The CDR3 DNA sequence: TGTGCCAGCAGCAGGGGACGGTACACTGAAGCTTTCTTT.

This sequence joins TRBV5-1 and TRBJ2-7; 10 nucleotides line up with TRBD2. This CDR3 contains 15 residues. Losses at the gene ends were 4 bases for V and 3 bases for J; bases not matched to a gene: 7. CDR1 is SGHRS, CDR2 YFSETQ, per germline. The CDR3 DNA reads TGCGCCAGCAGCCTCGGGACTAGCGAAAGCTACGAGCAGTACTTC. The encoded protein is CASSLGTSESYEQYF. Full variable domain (missing parts from reference TRBV5-1 and TRBJ2-7): KAGVTQTPRYLIKTRGQQVTLSCSPISGHRSVSWYQQTPGQGLQFLFEYFSETQRNKGNFPGRFSGRQFSNSRSEMNVSTLELGDSALYLCASSLGTSESYEQYFGPGTRLTVT.

The chain uses TRBV28 and TRBJ1-5, with 11 bases aligning to TRBD1. Trimming removed 4 bases from V and 3 bases from J; junction bases left unmatched: 11. Germline assignment: CDR1 MDHEN and CDR2 SYDVKM. The CDR3 is 18 amino acids. Here the CDR3 reads CASSSGQGAVWDNQPQHF. CDR3 DNA sequence: TGTGCCAGCAGTTCCGGACAGGGGGCTGTGTGGGACAATCAGCCCCAGCATTTT.

This CDR3 is CASSYGLLWVINEQFF. CDR3 DNA sequence: TGTGCCAGCAGTTATGGCCTTTTGTGGGTTATCAATGAGCAGTTCTTC. The chain recombines TRBV6-9 with TRBJ2-1; D is unclear. Germline CDR1 is MNHGY and CDR2 is SVAAGI. Trimming removed 2 bases at V and 6 bases at J, with 17 bases between. The CDR3 runs to 16 residues.

The V and J genes are TRBV7-6 and TRBJ2-1; 12 positions match TRBD2. The V and J ends lost 4 bases and 6 bases, in that order; junction bases with no gene match: 4. The length of the CDR3 is 15 residues. Germline-derived CDR1 and CDR2 are SGHVS and FNYEAQ. The CDR3 sequence: CASSWTSGNPNEQFF. The DNA for the CDR3 is TGTGCCAGCAGCTGGACTAGCGGGAACCCCAATGAGCAGTTCTTC.

This clonotype occurred a few times. This chain connects TRBV6-6 to TRBJ2-3, with TRBD2 matching 9 bases. Germline V lookup: CDR1 MNHNY, CDR2 SVGAGI (reference sequence). The CDR3 consists of 16 residues. The V gene end was trimmed by 6 bases and the J gene end by 8 bases; junction bases not matched to a gene: 15. This chain's CDR3 is CASRSPGGSGSGTQYF. The CDR3 region has the DNA TGTGCCAGCAGATCCCCCGGGGGTAGCGGGAGTGGTACGCAGTATTTT.

The chain has TRBV20-1 and TRBJ2-3, with a weak D call TRBD2 (6 bases). V was trimmed by 0 bases and J by 8 bases, leaving 24 bases between them. This CDR3 region has 17 residues. CDR1 and CDR2 (germline): DFQATT, SNEGSKA (reference sequence). CDR3 sequence (DNA): TGCAGTGCTAGAGATCGGGTTATAGGTCCCCGGGGAGGTACGCAGTATTTT. It encodes CSARDRVIGPRGGTQYF.

This rearrangement joins TRBV6-6 to TRBJ2-1; D could derive from TRBD1 or TRBD2 (5 bases each). The V gene's germline CDR1 is MNHNY and CDR2 SVGAGI (reference sequence). There are 15 residues in the CDR3. Trimming removed 2 bases at V and 5 bases at J, with 13 bases between. The CDR3 DNA reads as TGTGCCAGCAGTTACGAGGGGTTAGCTAACAATGAGCAGTTCTTC. Its protein is CASSYEGLANNEQFF.

This clonotype has just a few counts. The chain joins TRBV2 to TRBJ2-7, with a tentative D call TRBD1 (6 bases). V gave up 8 bases and J gave up 1 base, with 9 bases separating them. Germline values: CDR1 SNHLY, CDR2 FYNNEI. The CDR3 spans 12 residues. Written as DNA, the CDR3 is TGTGCCAGCGGCAGGGGATCCTACGAGCAGTACTTC. Translating it yields CASGRGSYEQYF.

The genes are TRBV19 and TRBJ1-5; no firm D call. V was clipped by 6 bases and J by 9 bases, with 15 bases between them. The CDR3 spans 13 residues. In germline, CDR1 is LNHDA, CDR2 SQIVND (reference sequence). CDR3 DNA: TGTGCCAGTAGGGACGGTCCTATTTGGCCCCAGCATTTT. Its protein is CASRDGPIWPQHF.

This clonotype was seen a handful of times. This chain uses TRBV6-2 or TRBV6-3 with TRBJ2-1, with D unresolved. CDR1 and CDR2 (germline): MNHEY, SVGEGT. V lost 3 bases and J lost 2, with 14 bases in between. The CDR3 has 16 residues. Here the CDR3 reads CASSYSLTRPYNEQFF. CDR3 nucleotide sequence: TGTGCCAGCAGTTATTCCCTGACCCGTCCCTACAATGAGCAGTTCTTC.

The V and J genes are TRBV2 and TRBJ1-3; D ambiguous. The CDR3 runs to 15 residues. Per the germline V gene, CDR1 is SNHLY and CDR2 is FYNNEI. Trimming stripped 6 bases from V and 4 bases from J, with 16 bases between. The CDR3 region is CASSGFFSQGNTIYF. In DNA form, the CDR3 reads TGTGCCAGCAGCGGGTTTTTTTCTCAGGGAAACACCATATATTTT.

The gene calls are TRBV9 and TRBJ1-1; the D is unclear. V lost 0 bases and J 0 bases, leaving 6 bases between the germline ends. The CDR3 runs 14 residues. Germline loops: CDR1 SGDLS, CDR2 YYNGEE. CDR3 DNA: TGTGCCAGCAGCGTAGGAACACTGAACACTGAAGCTTTCTTT. Protein: CASSVGTLNTEAFF.

This clonotype was counted a few times. The chain uses TRBV28 and TRBJ2-1; D possibly matches TRBD1 or TRBD2 (5 bases each). The V gene's germline CDR1 is MDHEN and CDR2 SYDVKM. This CDR3 spans 15 amino acids. Trimming cost V 6 bases and J 1 base, with 13 bases left between them. DNA of the CDR3: TGTGCCAGCAGGGGCCGGTGGGGGTCCTACAATGAGCAGTTCTTC. Translation gives CASRGRWGSYNEQFF.

The chain recombines TRBV7-6 with TRBJ2-5; 16 nucleotides align to TRBD2. The germline gives CDR1 SGHVS, CDR2 FNYEAQ. J gave up 1 base and V 0 bases, and 8 bases lay outside the gene matches. The CDR3 spans 20 residues. The CDR3 bases are TGTGCCAGCAGCTTAGCACCGGGACTAGCGGGAGGGCCGGCCCAAGAGACCCAGTACTTC. This codes for CASSLAPGLAGGPAQETQYF.

V is TRBV6-2 or TRBV6-3 and J is TRBJ2-3; D may be TRBD2 (5 bases). Trimming removed 4 bases from V and 4 bases from J, with 15 bases in between. This CDR3 region has 15 residues. Germline V gives CDR1 MNHEY, CDR2 SVGEGT. CDR3 in amino acids: CASSLLRRVADTQYF. DNA for the CDR3: TGTGCCAGCAGTTTACTACGGCGGGTCGCAGATACGCAGTATTTT.

The CDR3 region has the DNA TGTGCCACCAGTGATTTGCAGGGGTCCCTTTCCTACGAGCAGTACTTC. Encoded protein: CATSDLQGSLSYEQYF. The rearrangement joins TRBV24-1 to TRBJ2-7, with a possible D match to TRBD1 (6 bases). Trimming removed 0 bases at V and 1 base at J, with 12 bases between. The germline CDR1 and CDR2 sequences are KGHDR and SFDVKD. This CDR3 spans 16 amino acids.

The chain is built from TRBV6-2 or TRBV6-3 and TRBJ2-1, with 10 bases that match TRBD2. V lost 2 bases and J lost 6; bases outside the gene matches: 10. CDR3 length: 17 residues. CDR1 and CDR2 from the germline V gene are MNHEY and SVGEGT. CDR3 in amino acids: CASSYALGLAGVNEQFF. The CDR3 coding sequence is TGTGCCAGCAGTTACGCACTAGGGCTAGCGGGGGTCAATGAGCAGTTCTTC.